This entry lists 20 T cell receptor beta chains sequenced from one sample in a study of technical replicates of blood from a few donors. Measured with immunoSEQ multiplex PCR; TCRdb has only the in-frame clones, and not every one. The table has about 94,000 clones, 90% to 96% seen once. The specimen was T cells isolated from PBMCs. Source of these receptors: a human donor in good health.

CDR3 sequence (DNA): TGTGCCAGCAGTTTAACTAGCGGGAGAGAGACCCAGTACTTC. Translating gives CASSLTSGRETQYF. The chain has TRBV28 and TRBJ2-5; 11 positions match TRBD2. The CDR3 consists of 14 residues. The V gene end was trimmed by 2 bases and the J gene end by 4 bases; junction bases not matched to a gene: 0. Germline V gene sequence: CDR1 MDHEN, CDR2 SYDVKM.

This clone was observed a handful of times. The J gene is TRBJ1-2, the V gene TRBV2; 9 bases line up with TRBD1. Unmatched junction bases numbered 3, after V lost 9 bases and J lost 1 base. The CDR3 has 13 residues. CDR1 SNHLY and CDR2 FYNNEI come from the germline V gene. The CDR3 region is CASGTGLNYGYTF. The CDR3 DNA follows: TGTGCCAGTGGGACAGGGCTTAACTATGGCTACACCTTC.

This chain uses TRBV18 with TRBJ1-1, with D tentatively TRBD1 (5 bases). Between the trimmed V and J ends, which lost 2 bases and 1 base, there was a span of 11 bases. From germline, CDR1 is KGHSH and CDR2 LQKENI. The CDR3 is made up of 15 amino acids. In DNA form, the CDR3 reads TGTGCCAGCTCACCATCGACAGACAGGAACACTGAAGCTTTCTTT. Translating it yields CASSPSTDRNTEAFF.

This clone has just one count. The chain uses TRBV6-6 and TRBJ1-2; TRBD1 matches at 7 bases. J lost 7 bases, V lost 5 bases, and 10 bases had no gene match. CDR1 is MNHNY and CDR2 is SVGAGI in the germline V gene (reference sequence). CDR3 length equals 14 residues. CDR3 coding DNA: TGTGCCAGCAGTAATGAAGGGGGCTTCGGTGGCTACACCTTC. Encoded protein: CASSNEGGFGGYTF.

The chain recombines TRBV6-1 with TRBJ1-1, with unresolved D. The CDR3 consists of 12 residues. Looked up from germline, CDR1 is MNHNS and CDR2 is SASEGT. V lost 7 bases and J lost 2, with 8 bases in between. The chain's CDR3 is CASISYNTEAFF. In DNA, the CDR3 is TGTGCCAGCATCTCGTATAACACTGAAGCTTTCTTT.

This chain links TRBV19 with TRBJ2-5, with D perhaps matching TRBD2 (6 bases). The CDR3 is 14 residues long. Trimming pared 3 bases from V and 3 bases from J, leaving 11 bases between. CDR1 is LNHDA and CDR2 is SQIVND in the germline V gene (reference sequence). CDR3 protein: CASSIQGLEETQYF. The CDR3 region has the DNA TGTGCCAGTAGTATTCAGGGACTCGAAGAGACCCAGTACTTC.

This sequence joins TRBV7-9 and TRBJ2-5; D might be TRBD2 (6 bases). V lost 5 bases and J 4 bases, leaving 14 bases between the germline ends. Looked up from germline, CDR1 is SEHNR and CDR2 is FQNEAQ (reference sequence). The length of the CDR3 is 14 residues. The CDR3 nucleotides are TGTGCCAGCAGCCTTGAAGGGACTTTAGAGACCCAGTACTTC. Encoded protein: CASSLEGTLETQYF.

The J gene is TRBJ2-1, the V gene TRBV15; 7 bases match TRBD2. Germline V lookup: CDR1 LNHNV, CDR2 YYDKDF (reference sequence). V lost 1 base, J lost 5 bases, and 8 bases stayed unmatched. This CDR3 spans 16 amino acids. In DNA, the CDR3 is TGTGCCACCAGCAGAGGGGTAGGGAGGGTTGACAATGAGCAGTTCTTC. Encoded protein: CATSRGVGRVDNEQFF.

The V gene is TRBV4-2, the J gene TRBJ2-5, with D unresolved. This CDR3 spans 16 amino acids. V gave up 0 bases and J gave up 0 bases, with 11 bases separating them. Germline CDR1 reads LGHNA; CDR2 reads YNFKEQ. CDR3 region: CASSQDAVEYQETQYF. For the CDR3, the DNA is TGTGCCAGCAGCCAAGATGCGGTAGAGTACCAAGAGACCCAGTACTTC.

The chain recombines TRBV11-2 with TRBJ1-1; D remains ambiguous. V lost 1 base, J lost 0 bases, and 6 bases lay in between. Germline CDR1 and CDR2: SGHAT and FQNNGV. CDR3 length: 14 amino acids. CDR3 in DNA: TGTGCCAGCAGCTTAGGAGGGCTGAACACTGAAGCTTTCTTT. This codes for CASSLGGLNTEAFF.

The rearrangement joins TRBV27 to TRBJ2-7; the match to TRBD2 covers 11 bases. The CDR3 sequence is 13 residues long. Unmatched junction bases numbered 0, after V lost 6 bases and J lost 2 bases. Germline V lookup: CDR1 MNHEY, CDR2 SMNVEV (reference sequence). CDR3: CASRTSGTYEQYF. The CDR3 DNA reads TGTGCCAGCAGGACTAGCGGGACCTACGAGCAGTACTTC.

This chain links TRBV7-9 with TRBJ1-2; D is uncertain. The CDR3 is 14 amino acids. CDR1 and CDR2 (germline): SEHNR, FQNEAQ (reference sequence). Trimming stripped 5 bases from V and 2 bases from J, with 12 bases between. The CDR3 region is CASSGWAWNYGYTF. CDR3 bases: TGTGCCAGCAGCGGCTGGGCTTGGAACTATGGCTACACCTTC.

This clone was detected only once. The CDR3 loop is CASSQEGTGRGYYEQYF. In DNA, the CDR3 is TGTGCCAGCAGCCAAGAAGGGACAGGGCGAGGTTACTACGAGCAGTACTTC. This chain joins TRBV14 and TRBJ2-7; 9 bases align to TRBD1. Losses at the gene ends were 0 bases for V and 3 bases for J; bases not matched to a gene: 9. The CDR3 is made up of 17 amino acids. Per the germline V gene, CDR1 is SGHDN and CDR2 is FVKESK. Filled out from reference TRBV14 and TRBJ2-7, the complete variable domain reads EAGVTQFPSHSVIEKGQTVTLRCDPISGHDNLYWYRRVMGKEIKFLLHFVKESKQDESGMPNNRFLAERTGGTYSTLKVQPAELEDSGVYFCASSQEGTGRGYYEQYFGPGTRLTVT.

Here the CDR3 DNA reads TGCAGCGTTGAAGCAGCTAACTATGGCTACACCTTC. Amino acids: CSVEAANYGYTF. The chain combines TRBV29-1 with TRBJ1-2; D ambiguous. V shed 1 base and J shed 0 bases, with 3 bases lying between them. Germline lookup yields CDR1 SQVTM and CDR2 ANQGSEA. This CDR3 region has 12 residues.

The chain has TRBV6-5 and TRBJ2-7, with D possibly being TRBD1 (5 bases). Germline CDR1 reads MNHEY; CDR2 reads SVGAGI. V was cut by 7 bases and J by 3 bases, with 19 bases left in between. The CDR3 totals 15 residues. CDR3: CASTLLTVPVYEQYF. The CDR3, as DNA: TGTGCCAGCACCCTCTTGACAGTACCCGTCTACGAGCAGTACTTC.

The gene calls are TRBV5-6 and TRBJ1-5, with a weak D call TRBD1 (5 bases). Trimming stripped 0 bases from V and 1 base from J, with 11 bases between. There are 16 residues in the CDR3. Germline CDR1 and CDR2: SGHDT and YYEEEE. The CDR3 DNA reads as TGTGCCAGCAGCTTGGCAAGGGGACTGAGCAATCAGCCCCAGCATTTT. Residues: CASSLARGLSNQPQHF.

This clone was recorded once. This chain uses TRBV27 with TRBJ2-3, with D maybe TRBD1 (6 bases). The CDR3 length is 13 residues. CDR1 and CDR2 from the germline V gene are MNHEY and SMNVEV (reference sequence). V was trimmed by 2 bases and J by 10 bases, leaving 13 bases between them. The CDR3 reads CASSLTGTLPQYF. DNA for the CDR3: TGTGCCAGCAGTTTAACCGGGACATTACCGCAGTATTTT.

J is TRBJ1-2 and V is TRBV19; D ambiguous. Germline V CDR1 and CDR2: LNHDA, SQIVND (reference sequence). Between the trimmed V and J ends, which lost 7 bases and 0 bases, there was a span of 18 bases. The CDR3 length is 16 residues. CDR3 nucleotides: TGTGCCAGTATCCAGAGGAGCATAGGAGCTAACTATGGCTACACCTTC. This sequence encodes CASIQRSIGANYGYTF.

The CDR3 reads CASTFRRDSLNEKLFF. CDR3 in DNA: TGTGCCAGTACCTTTCGCCGGGACAGCCTTAATGAAAAACTGTTTTTT. V is TRBV19 and J is TRBJ1-4, with 7 bases that match TRBD1. Looked up from germline, CDR1 is LNHDA and CDR2 is SQIVND (reference sequence). The CDR3 totals 16 residues. V lost 7 bases, J lost 4 bases, and 12 bases stayed unmatched.

V usage is TRBV5-4 and J usage is TRBJ2-3; tentative D call: TRBD2 (6 bases). Germline values: CDR1 SGHNT, CDR2 YYREEE (reference sequence). V lost 2 bases, J lost 4 bases, and 17 bases lay in between. This CDR3 has 16 residues. This CDR3 is CASSFIGKRESDTQYF. The DNA of the CDR3 is TGTGCCAGCAGCTTTATCGGGAAACGGGAGTCAGATACGCAGTATTTT.